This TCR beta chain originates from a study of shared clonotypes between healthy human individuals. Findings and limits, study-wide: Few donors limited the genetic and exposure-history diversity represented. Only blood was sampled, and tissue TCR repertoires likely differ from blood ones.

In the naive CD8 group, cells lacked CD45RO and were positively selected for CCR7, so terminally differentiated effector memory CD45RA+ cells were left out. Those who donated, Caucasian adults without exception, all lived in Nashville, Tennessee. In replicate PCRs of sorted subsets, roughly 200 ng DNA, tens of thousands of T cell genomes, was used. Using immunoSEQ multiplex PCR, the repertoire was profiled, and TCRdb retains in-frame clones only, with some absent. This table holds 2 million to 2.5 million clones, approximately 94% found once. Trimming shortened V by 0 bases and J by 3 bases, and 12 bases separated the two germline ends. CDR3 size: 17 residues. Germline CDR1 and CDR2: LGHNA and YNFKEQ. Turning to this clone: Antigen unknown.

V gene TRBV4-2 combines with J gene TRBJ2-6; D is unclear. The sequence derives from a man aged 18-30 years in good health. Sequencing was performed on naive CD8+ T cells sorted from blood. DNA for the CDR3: TGTGCCAGCAGCCAAGATATTATGGTAATTGGGGCCAACGTCCTGACTTTC. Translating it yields CASSQDIMVIGANVLTF.